This T cell receptor beta chain originates from a study of response to subunit inactivated influenza vaccine (dated by TCRdb to 2017 to 2018). For the wider study: To follow how T cells responded to a trivalent subunit inactivated influenza vaccine, the researchers relied on deep quantitative profiling of the T cell receptor repertoire.

Preparation of the library involved RT-PCR. Sequencing relied on an Illumina HiSeq 2500. Starting from the raw public reads, TCRdb applied fastp trimming at Q25, assembled clones with MiXCR and retained in-frame beta chains. All rows with the same CDR3 protein become a single entry with the most common DNA and genes. Recorded for this sample are 550,000 to 600,000 distinct CDR3 sequences; roughly 12% of them occurred a single time. Of the sample, roughly 10% falls within the top ten clones. Broad study findings and their caveats: According to the authors, only a limited number of new T cells may be recruited by each seasonal influenza vaccination.

The germline V end is reduced by 7 bases and the J end by 4 bases; junction bases left unmatched: 6. Inclusive of the bounding cysteine and phenylalanine, the CDR3 is 13 residues long. Only the CDR3 portion is preserved as DNA: 39 bases, with reading frame beginning at the first base. Taken from the germline V gene, the CDR1 and CDR2 loops are ENHRY and SYGVKD. The table lists this clonotype with many counts. Its recognized antigen is unknown. Per-nucleotide qualities are absent, and no much larger clonotype sits a single base away. Sequencing was performed on PBMCs from blood, taken on the day of vaccination. Here the chain combines TRBV10-3 and TRBJ2-5, with 7 middle bases fitting TRBD2. The sequence was collected from a man aged 45 to 65 who received an inactivated influenza vaccine. Donor details come from another sample of the same person, matched by shared clones. The bases read TGTGCCATCAATATTGCTAGCGGAGAGACCCAGTACTTC. The resulting protein is CAINIASGETQYF.